This T cell receptor beta chain stems from a study of blood T cell repertoires in COVID-19. It was during active infection that Seattle patients were enrolled and then longitudinally followed. Here immunoSEQ multiplex PCR was the method, and the copy in TCRdb shows in-frame clones only, minus some. Among about 270,000 clones listed, 86% were seen once. The source is a woman of 80 years or more with COVID-19, enrolled during active disease. The sample comprised peripheral blood.

CDR3 nucleotide sequence: TGTGCCAGCAGCCAAGATCAGTTAACTAGCGGGGTTAAGTTCTTC. Its protein product is CASSQDQLTSGVKFF. The genes are TRBV3-1 (or the pseudogene TRBV3-2) and TRBJ2-1; 10 positions agree with TRBD2. The trim removed 0 bases at V and 14 bases at J, leaving 10 bases unmatched. This CDR3 spans 15 amino acids. Germline CDR1 LGHDT, CDR2 YNNKEL (reference sequence).